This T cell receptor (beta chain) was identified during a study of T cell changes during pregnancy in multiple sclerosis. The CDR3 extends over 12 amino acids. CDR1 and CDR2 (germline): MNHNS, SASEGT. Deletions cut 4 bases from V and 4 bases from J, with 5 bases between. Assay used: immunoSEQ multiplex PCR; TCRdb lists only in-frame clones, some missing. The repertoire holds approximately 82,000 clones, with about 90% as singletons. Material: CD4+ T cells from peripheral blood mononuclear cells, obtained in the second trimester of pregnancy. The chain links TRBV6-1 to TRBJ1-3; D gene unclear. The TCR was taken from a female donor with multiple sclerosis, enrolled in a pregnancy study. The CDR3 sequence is CASSGQGNTIYF. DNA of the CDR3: TGTGCCAGCAGTGGACAAGGAAACACCATATATTTT.